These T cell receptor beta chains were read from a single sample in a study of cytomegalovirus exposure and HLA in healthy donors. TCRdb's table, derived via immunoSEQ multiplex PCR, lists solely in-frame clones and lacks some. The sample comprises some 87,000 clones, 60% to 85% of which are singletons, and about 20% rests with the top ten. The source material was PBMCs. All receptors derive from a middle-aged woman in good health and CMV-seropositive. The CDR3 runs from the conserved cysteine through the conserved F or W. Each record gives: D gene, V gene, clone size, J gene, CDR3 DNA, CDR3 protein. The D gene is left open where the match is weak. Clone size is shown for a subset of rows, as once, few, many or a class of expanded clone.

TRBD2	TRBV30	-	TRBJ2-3	TGTGCCTGGGAACGGGGACTAGTCTCAGATACGCAGTATTTT	CAWERGLVSDTQYF
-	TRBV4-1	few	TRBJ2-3	TGCGCCAGCAGCCTAGAACCAGGGGGGATTAGGACAGATACGCAGTATTTT	CASSLEPGGIRTDTQYF
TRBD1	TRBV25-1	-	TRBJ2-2	TGTGCCAGCAGTGAACAGGGGGCGCGTGTCGGGGAGCTGTTTTTT	CASSEQGARVGELFF
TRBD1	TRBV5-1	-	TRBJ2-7	TGCGCCAGCAGCTTGGAGCCTGCCTGGACAGGGCGGAGCTACGAGCAGTACTTC	CASSLEPAWTGRSYEQYF
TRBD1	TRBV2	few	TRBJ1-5	TGTGCCAGCCGAGGACAGGGCACCCAGCCCCAGCATTTT	CASRGQGTQPQHF
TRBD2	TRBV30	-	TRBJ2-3	TGTGCCTGGAGTGTACTAGCGGGGGGCACAGATACGCAGTATTTT	CAWSVLAGGTDTQYF
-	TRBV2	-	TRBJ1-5	TGTGCCAGCAGTGAAATGAGACAGCCCCAGCATTTT	CASSEMRQPQHF
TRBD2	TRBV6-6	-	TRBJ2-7	TGTGCCAGCAGTTATAGCGGGAGGATTTTCTACGAGCAGTACTTC	CASSYSGRIFYEQYF
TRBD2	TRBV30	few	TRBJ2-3	TGTGCCTTTCAAGCGGGGGGGCCCAGAGATACGCAGTATTTT	CAFQAGGPRDTQYF
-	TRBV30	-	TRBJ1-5	TGTGCCTGGAGCCTCAACATGGGGCTTCAGCCCCAGCATTTT	CAWSLNMGLQPQHF
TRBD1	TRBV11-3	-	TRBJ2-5	TGTGCCAGCAGCGGACAGGGGGAAGGAACCCAAGAGACCCAGTACTTC	CASSGQGEGTQETQYF
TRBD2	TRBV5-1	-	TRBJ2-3	TGCGCCAGCAGCCCGGGACTAGCGGGCACAGATACGCAGTATTTT	CASSPGLAGTDTQYF
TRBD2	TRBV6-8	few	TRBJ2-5	TGTACAGCGGGGCTAAACCAAGAGACCCAGTACTTC	CTAGLNQETQYF
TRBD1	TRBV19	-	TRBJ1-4	TGTGCCAGTAGTACCCGACAGGGCTCGCGGGGCGAAAAACTGTTTTTT	CASSTRQGSRGEKLFF
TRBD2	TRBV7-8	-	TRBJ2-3	TGTGCCAGCAGCTCCGATCTAGCGGAGAAAGAGCGTTTCACAGATACGCAGTATTTT	CASSSDLAEKERFTDTQYF
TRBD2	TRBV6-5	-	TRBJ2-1	TGTGCCAGCAGTTACTCTGCGGGAGGGGGCAATGAGCAGTTCTTC	CASSYSAGGGNEQFF
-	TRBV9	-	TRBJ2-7	TGTGCCAGCAGCGTGGCCAGTCCCGACTACGAGCAGTACTTC	CASSVASPDYEQYF